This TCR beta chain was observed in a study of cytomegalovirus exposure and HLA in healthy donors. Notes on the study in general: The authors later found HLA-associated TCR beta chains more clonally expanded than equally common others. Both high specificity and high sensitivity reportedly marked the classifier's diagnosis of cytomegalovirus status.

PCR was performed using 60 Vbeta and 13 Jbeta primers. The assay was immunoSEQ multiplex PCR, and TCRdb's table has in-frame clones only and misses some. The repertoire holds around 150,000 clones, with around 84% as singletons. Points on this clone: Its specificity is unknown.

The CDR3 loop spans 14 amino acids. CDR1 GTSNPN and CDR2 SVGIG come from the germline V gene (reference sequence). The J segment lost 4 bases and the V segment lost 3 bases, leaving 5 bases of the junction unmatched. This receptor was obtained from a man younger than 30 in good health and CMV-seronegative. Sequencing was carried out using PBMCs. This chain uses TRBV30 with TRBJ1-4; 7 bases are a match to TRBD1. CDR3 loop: CAWRPGQFNEKLFF. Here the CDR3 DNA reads TGTGCCTGGAGGCCGGGACAGTTTAATGAAAAACTGTTTTTT.